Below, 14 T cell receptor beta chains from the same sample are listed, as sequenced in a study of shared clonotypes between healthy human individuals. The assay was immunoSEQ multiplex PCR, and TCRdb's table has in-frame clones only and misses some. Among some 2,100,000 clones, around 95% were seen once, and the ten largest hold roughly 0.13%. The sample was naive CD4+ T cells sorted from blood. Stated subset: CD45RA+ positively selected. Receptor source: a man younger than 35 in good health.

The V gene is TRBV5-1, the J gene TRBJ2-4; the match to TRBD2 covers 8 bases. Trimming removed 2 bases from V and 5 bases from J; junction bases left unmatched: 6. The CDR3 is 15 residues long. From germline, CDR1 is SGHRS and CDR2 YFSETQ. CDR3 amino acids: CASSFLAGSENIQYF. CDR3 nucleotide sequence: TGCGCCAGCAGCTTCTTAGCGGGAAGCGAAAACATTCAGTACTTC.

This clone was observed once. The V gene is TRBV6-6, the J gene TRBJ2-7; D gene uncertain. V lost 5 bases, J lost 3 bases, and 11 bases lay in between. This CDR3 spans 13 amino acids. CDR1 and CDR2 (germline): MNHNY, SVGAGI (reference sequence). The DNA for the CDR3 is TGTGCCAGCAGTAAGACCCGCAACTACGAGCAGTACTTC. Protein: CASSKTRNYEQYF.

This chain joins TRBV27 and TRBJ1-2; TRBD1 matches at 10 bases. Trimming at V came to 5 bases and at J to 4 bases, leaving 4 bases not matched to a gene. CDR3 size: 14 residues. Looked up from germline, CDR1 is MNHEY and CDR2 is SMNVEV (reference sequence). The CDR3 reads CASSRGQGVYGYTF. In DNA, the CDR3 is TGTGCCAGCAGTCGAGGACAGGGGGTCTATGGCTACACCTTC.

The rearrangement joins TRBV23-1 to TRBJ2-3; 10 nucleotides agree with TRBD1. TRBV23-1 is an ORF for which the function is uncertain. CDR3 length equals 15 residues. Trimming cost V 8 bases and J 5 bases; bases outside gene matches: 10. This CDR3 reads CASPDQDRGLDTQYF. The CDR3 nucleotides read TGCGCCAGCCCAGATCAGGACAGGGGGTTAGATACGCAGTATTTT.

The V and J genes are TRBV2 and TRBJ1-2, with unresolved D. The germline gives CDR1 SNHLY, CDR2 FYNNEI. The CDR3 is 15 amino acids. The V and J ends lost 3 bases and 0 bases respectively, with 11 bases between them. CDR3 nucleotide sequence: TGTGCCAGCAGTGACTCTAGGGCGGCTAACTATGGCTACACCTTC. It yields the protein CASSDSRAANYGYTF.

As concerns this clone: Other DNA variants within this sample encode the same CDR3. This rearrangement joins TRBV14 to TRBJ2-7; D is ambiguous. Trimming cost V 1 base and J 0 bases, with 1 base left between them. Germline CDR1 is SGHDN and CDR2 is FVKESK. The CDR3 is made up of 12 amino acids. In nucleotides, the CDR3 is TGTGCCAGCAGCCAAGGCTCCTACGAGCAGTACTTC. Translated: CASSQGSYEQYF. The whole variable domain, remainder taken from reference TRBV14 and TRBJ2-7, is EAGVTQFPSHSVIEKGQTVTLRCDPISGHDNLYWYRRVMGKEIKFLLHFVKESKQDESGMPNNRFLAERTGGTYSTLKVQPAELEDSGVYFCASSQGSYEQYFGPGTRLTVT.

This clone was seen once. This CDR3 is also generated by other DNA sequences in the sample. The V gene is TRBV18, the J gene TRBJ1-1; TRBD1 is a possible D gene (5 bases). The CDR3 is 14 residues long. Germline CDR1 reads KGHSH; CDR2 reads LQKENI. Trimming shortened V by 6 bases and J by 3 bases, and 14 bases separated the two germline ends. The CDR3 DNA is TGTGCCAGCTCGCGCGACAGAGGGGACACTGAAGCTTTCTTT. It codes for CASSRDRGDTEAFF.

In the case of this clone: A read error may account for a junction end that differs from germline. The CDR3 spells CASSRQRESSHEQYF. DNA for the CDR3: TGTGCCAGCTCACGTCAGCGGGAGTCCTCCCACGAGCAGTACTTC. This chain joins TRBV18 and TRBJ2-7, with 8 bases matching TRBD2. This CDR3 is built from 15 residues. CDR1 is KGHSH and CDR2 is LQKENI in the germline V gene. Based on the CDR3 plus reference TRBV18 and TRBJ2-7, the full variable domain is NAGVMQNPRHLVRRRGQEARLRCSPMKGHSHVYWYRQLPEEGLKFMVYLQKENIIDESGMPKERFSAEFPKEGPSILRIQQVVRGDSAAYFCASSRQRESSHEQYFGPGTRLTVT.

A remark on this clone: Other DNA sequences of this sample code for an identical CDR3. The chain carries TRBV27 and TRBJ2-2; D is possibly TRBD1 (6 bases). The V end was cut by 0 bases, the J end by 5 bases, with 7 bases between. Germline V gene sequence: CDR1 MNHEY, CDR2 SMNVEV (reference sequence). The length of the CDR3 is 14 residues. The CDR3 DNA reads TGTGCCAGCAGTTTATCGAGGGGGACCGGGGAGCTGTTTTTT. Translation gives CASSLSRGTGELFF.

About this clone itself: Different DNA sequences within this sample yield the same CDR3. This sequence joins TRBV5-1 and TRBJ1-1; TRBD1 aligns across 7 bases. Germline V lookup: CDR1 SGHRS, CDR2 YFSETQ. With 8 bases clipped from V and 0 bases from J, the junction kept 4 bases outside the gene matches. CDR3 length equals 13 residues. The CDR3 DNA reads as TGCGCCAGTACGACAGGGATGAACACTGAAGCTTTCTTT. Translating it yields CASTTGMNTEAFF. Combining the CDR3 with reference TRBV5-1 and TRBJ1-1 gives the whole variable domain KAGVTQTPRYLIKTRGQQVTLSCSPISGHRSVSWYQQTPGQGLQFLFEYFSETQRNKGNFPGRFSGRQFSNSRSEMNVSTLELGDSALYLCASTTGMNTEAFFGQGTRLTVV.

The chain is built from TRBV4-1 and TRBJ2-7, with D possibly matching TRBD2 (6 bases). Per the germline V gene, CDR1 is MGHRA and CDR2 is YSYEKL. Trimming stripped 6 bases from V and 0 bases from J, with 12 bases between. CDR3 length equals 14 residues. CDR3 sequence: CASRHLGGSYEQYF. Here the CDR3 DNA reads TGCGCCAGCAGACACTTGGGGGGCTCCTACGAGCAGTACTTC.

Written as DNA, the CDR3 is TGTGCCAGCAGCGCGGGGACAGGCTATCAGCCCCAGCATTTT. This codes for CASSAGTGYQPQHF. The gene calls are TRBV9 and TRBJ1-5; 8 positions agree with TRBD1. Germline loops: CDR1 SGDLS, CDR2 YYNGEE. This CDR3 region has 14 residues. V shed 3 bases and J 5 bases; nucleotides not matched to a gene: 4.

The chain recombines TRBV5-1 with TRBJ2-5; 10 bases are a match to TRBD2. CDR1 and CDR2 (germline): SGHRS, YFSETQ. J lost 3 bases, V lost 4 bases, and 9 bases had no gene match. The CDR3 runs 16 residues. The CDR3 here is CASSRSFGLAEETQYF. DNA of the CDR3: TGCGCCAGCAGCCGATCATTCGGACTAGCGGAAGAGACCCAGTACTTC.

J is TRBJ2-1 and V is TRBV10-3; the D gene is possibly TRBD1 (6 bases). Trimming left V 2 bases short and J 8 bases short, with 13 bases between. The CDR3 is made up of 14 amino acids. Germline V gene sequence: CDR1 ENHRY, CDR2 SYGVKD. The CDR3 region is CAISERRTDYEQFF. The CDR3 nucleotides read TGTGCCATCAGTGAGCGAAGGACAGACTATGAGCAGTTCTTC.